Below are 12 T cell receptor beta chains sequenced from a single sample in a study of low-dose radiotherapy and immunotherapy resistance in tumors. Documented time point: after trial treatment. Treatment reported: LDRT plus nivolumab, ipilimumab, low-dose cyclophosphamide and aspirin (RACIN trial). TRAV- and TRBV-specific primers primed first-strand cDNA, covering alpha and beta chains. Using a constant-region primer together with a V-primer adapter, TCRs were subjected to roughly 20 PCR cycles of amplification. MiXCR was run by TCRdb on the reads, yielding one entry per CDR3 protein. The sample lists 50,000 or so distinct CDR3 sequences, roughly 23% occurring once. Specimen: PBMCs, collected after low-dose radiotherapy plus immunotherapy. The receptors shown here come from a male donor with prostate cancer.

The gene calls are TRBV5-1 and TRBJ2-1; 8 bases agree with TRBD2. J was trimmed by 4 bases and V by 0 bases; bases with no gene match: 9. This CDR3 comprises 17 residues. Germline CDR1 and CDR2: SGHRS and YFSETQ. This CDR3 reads CASSLATSERVYNEQFF. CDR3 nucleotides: TGCGCCAGCAGCTTGGCGACTAGCGAGAGGGTTTACAATGAGCAGTTCTTC.

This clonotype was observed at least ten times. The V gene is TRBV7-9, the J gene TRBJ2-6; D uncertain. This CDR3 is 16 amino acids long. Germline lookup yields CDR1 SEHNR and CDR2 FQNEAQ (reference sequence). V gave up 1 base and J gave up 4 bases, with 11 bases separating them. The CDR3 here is CASSLGLVSGANVLTF. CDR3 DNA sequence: TGTGCCAGCAGCTTAGGACTTGTCTCCGGGGCCAACGTCCTGACTTTC.

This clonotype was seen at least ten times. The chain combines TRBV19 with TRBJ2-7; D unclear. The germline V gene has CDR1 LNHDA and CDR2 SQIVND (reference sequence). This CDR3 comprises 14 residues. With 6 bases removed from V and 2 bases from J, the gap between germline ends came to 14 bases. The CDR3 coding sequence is TGTGCCAGTAGCCGAGGTGACGTAGCCTACGAGCAGTACTTC. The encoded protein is CASSRGDVAYEQYF.

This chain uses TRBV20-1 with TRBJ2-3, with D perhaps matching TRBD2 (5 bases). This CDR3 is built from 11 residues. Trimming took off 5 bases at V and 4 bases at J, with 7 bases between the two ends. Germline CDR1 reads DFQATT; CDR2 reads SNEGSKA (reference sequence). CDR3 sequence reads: CSAEAADTQYF. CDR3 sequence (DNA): TGCAGTGCTGAAGCGGCAGATACGCAGTATTTT.

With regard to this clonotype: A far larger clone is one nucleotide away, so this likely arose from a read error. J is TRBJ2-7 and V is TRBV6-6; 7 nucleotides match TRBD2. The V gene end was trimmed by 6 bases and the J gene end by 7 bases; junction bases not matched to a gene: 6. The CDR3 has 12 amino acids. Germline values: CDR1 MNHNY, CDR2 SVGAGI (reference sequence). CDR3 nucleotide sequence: TGTGCCAGCAGGAGGGAGGGCCGGGAGCAGTACTTC. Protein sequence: CASRREGREQYF.

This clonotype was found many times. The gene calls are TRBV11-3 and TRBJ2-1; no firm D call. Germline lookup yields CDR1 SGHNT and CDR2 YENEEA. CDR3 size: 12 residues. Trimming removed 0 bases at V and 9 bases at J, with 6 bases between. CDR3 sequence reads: CASSLDDFEQFF. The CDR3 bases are TGTGCCAGCAGCTTAGATGATTTTGAGCAGTTCTTC.

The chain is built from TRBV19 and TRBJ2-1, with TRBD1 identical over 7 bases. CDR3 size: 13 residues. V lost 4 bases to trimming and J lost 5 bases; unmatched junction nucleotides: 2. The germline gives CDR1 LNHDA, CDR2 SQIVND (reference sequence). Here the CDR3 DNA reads TGTGCCAGTAGTACGACAGGGAACAATGAGCAGTTCTTC. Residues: CASSTTGNNEQFF.

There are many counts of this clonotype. The DNA of the CDR3 is TGTGCCTGGAGTGGAGGGGGCAGCTCCTACGAGCAGTACTTC. It translates to CAWSGGGSSYEQYF. This chain links TRBV30 with TRBJ2-7; 7 positions agree with TRBD1. Germline V CDR1 and CDR2: GTSNPN, SVGIG (reference sequence). Germline trimming cut 1 base from V and 0 bases from J; bases unmatched to any gene: 3. The CDR3 contains 14 residues.

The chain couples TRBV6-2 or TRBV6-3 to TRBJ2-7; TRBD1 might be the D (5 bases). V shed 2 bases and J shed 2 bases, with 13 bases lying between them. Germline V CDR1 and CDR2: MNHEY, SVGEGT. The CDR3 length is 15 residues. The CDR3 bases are TGTGCCAGCAGTTACGATGGACACCTCGCCTACGAGCAGTACTTC. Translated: CASSYDGHLAYEQYF.

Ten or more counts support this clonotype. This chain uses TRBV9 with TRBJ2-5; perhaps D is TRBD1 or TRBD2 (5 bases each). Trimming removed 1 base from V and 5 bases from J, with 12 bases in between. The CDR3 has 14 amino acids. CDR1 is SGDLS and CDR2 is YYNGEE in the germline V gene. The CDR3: CASSVSQEGETQYF. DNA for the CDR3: TGTGCCAGCAGCGTAAGCCAAGAGGGGGAGACCCAGTACTTC.

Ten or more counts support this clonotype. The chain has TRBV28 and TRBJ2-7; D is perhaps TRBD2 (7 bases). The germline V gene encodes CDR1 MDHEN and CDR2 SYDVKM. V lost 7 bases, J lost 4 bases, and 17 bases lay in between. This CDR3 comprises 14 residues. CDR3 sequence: CASIGGGVEYEQYF. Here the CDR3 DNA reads TGTGCCAGCATAGGGGGGGGGGTGGAATACGAGCAGTACTTC.

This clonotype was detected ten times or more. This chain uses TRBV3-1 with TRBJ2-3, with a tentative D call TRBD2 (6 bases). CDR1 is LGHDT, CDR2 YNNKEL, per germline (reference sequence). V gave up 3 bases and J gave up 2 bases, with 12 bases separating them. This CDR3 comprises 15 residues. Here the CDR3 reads CASSQRTGATDTQYF. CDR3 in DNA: TGTGCCAGCAGCCAGAGGACGGGAGCCACAGATACGCAGTATTTT.